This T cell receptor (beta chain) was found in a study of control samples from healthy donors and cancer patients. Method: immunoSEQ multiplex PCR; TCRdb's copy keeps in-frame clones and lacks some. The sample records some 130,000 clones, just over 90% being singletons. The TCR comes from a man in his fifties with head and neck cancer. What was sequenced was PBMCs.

The CDR3 loop is CASSTGTYPYEQYF. The CDR3 DNA follows: TGTGCCAGCTCAACTGGGACATACCCCTACGAGCAGTACTTC. The gene calls are TRBV18 and TRBJ2-7; weak D call: TRBD1 (6 bases). From germline, CDR1 is KGHSH and CDR2 LQKENI. The CDR3 has 14 residues. V was pared by 5 bases and J by 2 bases, with 13 bases between.